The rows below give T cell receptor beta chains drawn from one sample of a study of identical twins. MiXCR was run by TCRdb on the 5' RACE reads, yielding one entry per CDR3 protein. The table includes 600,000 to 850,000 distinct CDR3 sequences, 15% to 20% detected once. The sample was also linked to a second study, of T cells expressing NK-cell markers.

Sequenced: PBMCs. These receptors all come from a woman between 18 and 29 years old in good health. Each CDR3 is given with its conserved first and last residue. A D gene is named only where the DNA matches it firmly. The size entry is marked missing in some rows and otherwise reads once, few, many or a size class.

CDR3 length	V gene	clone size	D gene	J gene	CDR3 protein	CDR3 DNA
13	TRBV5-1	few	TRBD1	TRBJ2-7	CASSETGEYEQYF	TGCGCCAGCAGTGAGACAGGGGAGTACGAGCAGTACTTC
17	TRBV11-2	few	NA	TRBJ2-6	CASSLDILASGANVLTF	TGTGCCAGCAGCTTAGATATACTGGCCTCTGGGGCCAACGTCCTGACTTTC
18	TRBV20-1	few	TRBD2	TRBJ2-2	CSARATGRGGTNTGELFF	TGCAGTGCTAGAGCGACCGGCCGGGGGGGGACGAACACCGGGGAGCTGTTTTTT
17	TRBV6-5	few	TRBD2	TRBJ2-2	CASSYSVAGPNTGELFF	TGTGCCAGCAGTTACTCGGTAGCGGGGCCGAACACCGGGGAGCTGTTTTTT
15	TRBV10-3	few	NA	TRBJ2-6	CAIRGLGPGANVLTF	TGTGCCATCAGGGGACTTGGACCTGGGGCCAACGTCCTGACTTTC
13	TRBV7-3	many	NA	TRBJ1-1	CASRLQENTEAFF	TGTGCCAGCAGATTACAGGAGAACACTGAAGCTTTCTTT
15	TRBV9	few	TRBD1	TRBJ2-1	CASSDTGGLVYEQFF	TGTGCCAGCAGCGATACAGGGGGGTTGGTCTATGAGCAGTTCTTC
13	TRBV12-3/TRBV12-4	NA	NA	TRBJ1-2	CASSFRRTYGYTF	TGTGCCAGCAGTTTTAGACGGACCTATGGCTACACCTTC
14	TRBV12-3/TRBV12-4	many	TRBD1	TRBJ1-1	CASRRQGIVTEAFF	TGTGCCAGCAGACGACAGGGTATAGTCACTGAAGCTTTCTTT
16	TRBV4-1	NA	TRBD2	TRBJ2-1	CASSTWTSGGWNEQFF	TGCGCCAGCAGCACCTGGACTAGCGGGGGTTGGAATGAGCAGTTCTTC
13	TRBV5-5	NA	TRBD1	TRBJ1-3	CASRWDSGNTIYF	TGTGCCAGCAGGTGGGACAGTGGAAACACCATATATTTT
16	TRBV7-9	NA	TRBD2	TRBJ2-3	CASSPTAGDETDTQYF	TGTGCCAGCAGCCCCACGGCGGGAGACGAGACAGATACGCAGTATTTT
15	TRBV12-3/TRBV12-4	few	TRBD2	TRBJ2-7	CASTTERGVLYEQYF	TGTGCCAGCACCACGGAGCGGGGGGTCCTCTACGAGCAGTACTTC
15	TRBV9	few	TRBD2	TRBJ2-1	CASSVAGLEGNEQFF	TGTGCCAGCAGCGTAGCTGGACTAGAGGGCAATGAGCAGTTCTTC
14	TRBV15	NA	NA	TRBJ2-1	CATSRLATLEEQFF	TGTGCCACCAGCCGGCTAGCGACCTTAGAGGAGCAGTTCTTC
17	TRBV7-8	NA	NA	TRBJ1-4	CASSFRVYQPYNEKLFF	TGTGCCAGCAGCTTCAGGGTATACCAACCTTATAATGAAAAACTGTTTTTT
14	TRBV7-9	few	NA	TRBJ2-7	CASSLTGNLYEQYF	TGTGCCAGCAGCCTGACAGGCAACCTCTACGAGCAGTACTTC
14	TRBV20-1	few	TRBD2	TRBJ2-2	CSARVLAGSGELFF	TGCAGTGCTAGAGTCCTAGCGGGGTCCGGGGAGCTGTTTTTT